This entry features one T cell receptor beta chain sequence. Germline CDR1 reads LGHDT; CDR2 reads YNNKEL (reference sequence). The germline V and J ends were trimmed by 4 bases and 5 bases, with 14 bases remaining between them. The CDR3 is 14 amino acids. Measured with immunoSEQ multiplex PCR; TCRdb has only the in-frame clones, and not every one. The sample carries hundreds of thousands of clones, roughly 87% recorded once. This sample is part of a study of blood T cell repertoires in COVID-19. Looking at the study overall: Specimens from acute and convalescent COVID-19 originated in the United States, Italy and Spain. Sources were T cells, B-cell-depleted T cells, or PBMCs; the material itself was cDNA or gDNA.

The material sequenced was peripheral blood. V and J are TRBV3-1 (or the pseudogene TRBV3-2) and TRBJ1-1, with a tentative D call TRBD1 (6 bases). The source is a man younger than 30 with active or convalescent COVID-19. The CDR3 sequence: CASSRTTGTTEAFF. Here the CDR3 DNA reads TGTGCCAGCAGCCGGACGACAGGAACGACTGAAGCTTTCTTT.